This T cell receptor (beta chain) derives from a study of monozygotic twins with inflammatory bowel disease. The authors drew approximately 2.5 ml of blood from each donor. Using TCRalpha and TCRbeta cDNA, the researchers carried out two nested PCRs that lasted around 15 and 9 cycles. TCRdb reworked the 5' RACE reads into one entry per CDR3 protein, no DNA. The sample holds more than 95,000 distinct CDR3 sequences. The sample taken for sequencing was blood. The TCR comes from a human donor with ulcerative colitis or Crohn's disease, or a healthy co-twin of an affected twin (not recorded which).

This CDR3 reads CASSQGQNYGYTF. The V call is TRBV14, the J call TRBJ1-2; TCRdb's D call of TRBD1 is untestable without DNA. This CDR3 is 13 amino acids long. CDR1 is SGHDN, CDR2 FVKESK, per germline.